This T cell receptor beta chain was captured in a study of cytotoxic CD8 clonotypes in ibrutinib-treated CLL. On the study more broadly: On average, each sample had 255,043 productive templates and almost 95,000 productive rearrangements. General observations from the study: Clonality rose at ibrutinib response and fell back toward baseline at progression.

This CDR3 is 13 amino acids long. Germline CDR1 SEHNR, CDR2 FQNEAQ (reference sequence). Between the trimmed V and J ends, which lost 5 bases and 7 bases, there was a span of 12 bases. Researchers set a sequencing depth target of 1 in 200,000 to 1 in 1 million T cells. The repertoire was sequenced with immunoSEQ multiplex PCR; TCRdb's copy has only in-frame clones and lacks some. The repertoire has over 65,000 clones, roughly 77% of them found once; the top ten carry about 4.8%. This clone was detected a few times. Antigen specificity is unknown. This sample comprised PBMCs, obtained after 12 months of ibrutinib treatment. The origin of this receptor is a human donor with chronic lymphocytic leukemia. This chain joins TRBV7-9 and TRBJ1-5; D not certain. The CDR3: CASSPQTGQPQHF. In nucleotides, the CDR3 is TGTGCCAGCAGCCCCCAAACGGGACAGCCCCAGCATTTT.